There are a few counts of the clone carrying this T cell receptor (beta chain). Its antigen is unknown. Reverse transcription of all isolated RNA meant that expressed TCRB transcripts were sequenced. Sequencing used immunoSEQ multiplex PCR; TCRdb keeps in-frame clones, though not all of them. The data contain 120,000 to 150,000 clones, roughly 10% of them seen just once; the ten biggest clones take up around 0.65%. This sample stems from a study of beta chain features in type 1 diabetes. The germline CDR1 and CDR2 sequences are LGHNA and YSLEER. Trimming removed 0 bases from V and 5 bases from J, with 4 bases in between. The CDR3 runs to 13 residues. Study-wide points: For patients and controls alike, PCR might favor shorter templates to the same degree.

Sequencing used central memory CD4+ T cells from blood. The chain employs TRBV4-3 and TRBJ2-2; D gene ambiguous. This receptor was obtained from a woman aged 40-49 years in good health. The CDR3 region has the DNA TGCGCCAGCAGCCAAGATATAACCGGGGAGCTGTTTTTT. It translates to CASSQDITGELFF.